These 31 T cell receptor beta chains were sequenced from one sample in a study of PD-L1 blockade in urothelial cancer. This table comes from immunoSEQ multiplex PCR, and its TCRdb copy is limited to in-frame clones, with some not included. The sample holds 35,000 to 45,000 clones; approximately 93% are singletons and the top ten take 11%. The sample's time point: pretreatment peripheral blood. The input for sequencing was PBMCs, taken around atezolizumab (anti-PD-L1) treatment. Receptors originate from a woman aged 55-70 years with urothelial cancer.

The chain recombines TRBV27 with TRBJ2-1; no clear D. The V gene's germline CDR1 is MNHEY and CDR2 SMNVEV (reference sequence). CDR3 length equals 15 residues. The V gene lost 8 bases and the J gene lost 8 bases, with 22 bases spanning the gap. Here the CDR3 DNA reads TGTGCCAGCGCCCCCCGGCGAGTAAGAGGCGATGAGCAGTTCTTC. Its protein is CASAPRRVRGDEQFF.

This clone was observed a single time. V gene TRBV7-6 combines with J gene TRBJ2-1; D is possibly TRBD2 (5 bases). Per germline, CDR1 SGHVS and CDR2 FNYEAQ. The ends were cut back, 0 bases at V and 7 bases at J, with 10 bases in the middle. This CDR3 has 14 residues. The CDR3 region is CASSLAGADNEQFF. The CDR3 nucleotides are TGTGCCAGCAGCTTAGCGGGAGCGGATAATGAGCAGTTCTTC.

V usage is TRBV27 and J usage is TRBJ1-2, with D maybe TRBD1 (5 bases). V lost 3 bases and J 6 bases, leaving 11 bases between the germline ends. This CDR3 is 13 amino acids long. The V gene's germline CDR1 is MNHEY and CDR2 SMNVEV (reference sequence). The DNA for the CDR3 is TGTGCCAGCAGTTTCAGGGCATCGGATGGCTACACCTTC. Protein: CASSFRASDGYTF.

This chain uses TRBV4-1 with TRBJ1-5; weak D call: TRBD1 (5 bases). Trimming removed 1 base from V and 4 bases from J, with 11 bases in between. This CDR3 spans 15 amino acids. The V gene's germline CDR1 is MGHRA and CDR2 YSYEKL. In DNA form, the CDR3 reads TGCGCCAGCAGCCAAGCGTTATCAGGGAATCAGCCCCAGCATTTT. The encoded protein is CASSQALSGNQPQHF.

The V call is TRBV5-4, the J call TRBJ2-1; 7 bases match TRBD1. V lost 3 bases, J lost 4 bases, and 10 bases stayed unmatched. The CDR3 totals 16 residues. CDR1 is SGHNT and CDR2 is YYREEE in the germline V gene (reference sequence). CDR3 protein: CASSSLTGLRYNEQFF. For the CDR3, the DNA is TGTGCCAGCAGCTCCCTGACAGGGCTTAGGTACAATGAGCAGTTCTTC. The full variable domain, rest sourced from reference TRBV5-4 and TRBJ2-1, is ETGVTQSPTHLIKTRGQQVTLRCSSQSGHNTVSWYQQALGQGPQFIFQYYREEENGRGNFPPRFSGLQFPNYSSELNVNALELDDSALYLCASSSLTGLRYNEQFFGPGTRLTVL.

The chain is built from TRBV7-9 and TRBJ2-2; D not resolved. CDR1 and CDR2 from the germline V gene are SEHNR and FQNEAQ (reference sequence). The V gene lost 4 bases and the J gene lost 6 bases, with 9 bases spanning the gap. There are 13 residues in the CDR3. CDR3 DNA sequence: TGTGCCAGCAGCTCAGTTTCTTCCGGGGAGCTGTTTTTT. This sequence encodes CASSSVSSGELFF.

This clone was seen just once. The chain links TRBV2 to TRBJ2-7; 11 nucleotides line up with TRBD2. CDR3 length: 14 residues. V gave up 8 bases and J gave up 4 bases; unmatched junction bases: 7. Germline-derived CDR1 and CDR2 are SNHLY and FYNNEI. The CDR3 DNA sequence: TGTGCCAGCCTAGCGGGAGGAGTTTCGTACGAGCAGTACTTC. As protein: CASLAGGVSYEQYF.

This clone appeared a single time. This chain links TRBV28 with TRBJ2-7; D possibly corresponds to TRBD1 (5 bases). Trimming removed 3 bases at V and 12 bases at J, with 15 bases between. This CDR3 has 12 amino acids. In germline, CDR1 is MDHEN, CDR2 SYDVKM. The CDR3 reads CASSLRGRVAYF. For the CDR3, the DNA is TGTGCCAGCAGTTTGAGAGGCAGGGTCGCGTACTTC. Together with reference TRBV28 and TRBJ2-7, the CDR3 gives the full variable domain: DVKVTQSSRYLVKRTGEKVFLECVQDMDHENMFWYRQDPGLGLRLIYFSYDVKMKEKGDIPEGYSVSREKKERFSLILESASTNQTSMYLCASSLRGRVAYFGPGTRLTVT.

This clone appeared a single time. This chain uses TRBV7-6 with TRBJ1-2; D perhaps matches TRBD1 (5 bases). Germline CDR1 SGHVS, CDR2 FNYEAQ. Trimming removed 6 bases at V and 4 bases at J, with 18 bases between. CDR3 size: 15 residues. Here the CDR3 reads CASSPDNRGSYGYTF. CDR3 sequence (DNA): TGTGCCAGCAGTCCCGATAATCGGGGGTCCTATGGCTACACCTTC.

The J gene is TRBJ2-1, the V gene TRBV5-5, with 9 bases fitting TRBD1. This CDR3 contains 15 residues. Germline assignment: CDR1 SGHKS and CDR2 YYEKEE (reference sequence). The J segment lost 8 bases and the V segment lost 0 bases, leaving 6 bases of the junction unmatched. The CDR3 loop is CASSLGTGTGYEQFF. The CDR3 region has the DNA TGTGCCAGCAGCTTGGGGACCGGGACAGGGTATGAGCAGTTCTTC.

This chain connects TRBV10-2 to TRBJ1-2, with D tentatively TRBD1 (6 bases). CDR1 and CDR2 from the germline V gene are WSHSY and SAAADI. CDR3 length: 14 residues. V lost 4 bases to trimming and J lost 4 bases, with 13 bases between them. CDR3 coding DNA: TGCGCCAGCAGTGCAAGGACAGAATTCTATGGCTACACCTTC. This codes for CASSARTEFYGYTF.

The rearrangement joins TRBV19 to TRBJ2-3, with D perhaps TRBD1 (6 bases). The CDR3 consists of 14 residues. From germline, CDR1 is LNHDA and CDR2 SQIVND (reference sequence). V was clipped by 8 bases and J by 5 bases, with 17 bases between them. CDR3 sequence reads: CASGYSGVVDTQYF. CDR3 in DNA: TGTGCCAGTGGGTACTCAGGGGTGGTAGATACGCAGTATTTT.

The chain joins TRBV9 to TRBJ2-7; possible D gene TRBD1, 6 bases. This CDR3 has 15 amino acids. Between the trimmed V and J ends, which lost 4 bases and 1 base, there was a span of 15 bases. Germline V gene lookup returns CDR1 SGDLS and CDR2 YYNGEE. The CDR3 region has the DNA TGTGCCAGCAGCACAGCAGGGGACGGATCCTACGAGCAGTACTTC. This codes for CASSTAGDGSYEQYF.

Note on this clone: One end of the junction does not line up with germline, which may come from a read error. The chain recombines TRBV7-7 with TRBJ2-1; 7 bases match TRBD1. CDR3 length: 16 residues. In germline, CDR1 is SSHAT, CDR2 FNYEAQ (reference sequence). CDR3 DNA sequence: TGTGCTAGCAGCTTAGAACCGGGGACAGCTTACAATGAGCAGTTCTTC. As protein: CASSLEPGTAYNEQFF. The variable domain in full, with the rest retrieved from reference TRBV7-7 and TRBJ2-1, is GAGVSQSPRYKVTKRGQDVTLRCDPISSHATLYWYQQALGQGPEFLTYFNYEAQPDKSGLPSDRFSAERPEGSISTLTIQRTEQRDSAMYRCASSLEPGTAYNEQFFGPGTRLTVL.

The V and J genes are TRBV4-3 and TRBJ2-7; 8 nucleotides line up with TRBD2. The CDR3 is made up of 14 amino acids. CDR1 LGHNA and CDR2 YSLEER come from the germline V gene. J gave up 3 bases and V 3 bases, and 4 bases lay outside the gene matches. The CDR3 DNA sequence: TGCGCCAGCAGCCAGTGGACTAGCTTCTACGAGCAGTACTTC. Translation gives CASSQWTSFYEQYF.

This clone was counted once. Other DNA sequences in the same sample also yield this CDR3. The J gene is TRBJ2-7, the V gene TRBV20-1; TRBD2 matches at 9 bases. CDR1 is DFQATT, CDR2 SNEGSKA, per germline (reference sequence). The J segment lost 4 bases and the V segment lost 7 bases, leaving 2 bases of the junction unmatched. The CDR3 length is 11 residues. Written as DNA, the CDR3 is TGCAGTGTAGCGGGAGTTTACGAGCAGTACTTC. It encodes CSVAGVYEQYF.

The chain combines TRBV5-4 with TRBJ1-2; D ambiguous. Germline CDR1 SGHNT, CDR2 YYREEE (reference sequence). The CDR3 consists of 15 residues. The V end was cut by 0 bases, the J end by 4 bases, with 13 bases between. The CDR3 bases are TGTGCCAGCAGCTTGGAGGCTGCACAGCTCTATGGCTACACCTTC. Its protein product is CASSLEAAQLYGYTF.

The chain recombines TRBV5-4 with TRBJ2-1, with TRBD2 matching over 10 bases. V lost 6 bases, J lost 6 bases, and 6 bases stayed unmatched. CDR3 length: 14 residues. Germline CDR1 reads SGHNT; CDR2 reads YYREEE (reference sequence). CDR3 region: CASTKGLAVNEQFF. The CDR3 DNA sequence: TGTGCCAGCACTAAAGGACTAGCGGTCAATGAGCAGTTCTTC. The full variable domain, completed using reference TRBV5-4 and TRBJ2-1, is ETGVTQSPTHLIKTRGQQVTLRCSSQSGHNTVSWYQQALGQGPQFIFQYYREEENGRGNFPPRFSGLQFPNYSSELNVNALELDDSALYLCASTKGLAVNEQFFGPGTRLTVL.

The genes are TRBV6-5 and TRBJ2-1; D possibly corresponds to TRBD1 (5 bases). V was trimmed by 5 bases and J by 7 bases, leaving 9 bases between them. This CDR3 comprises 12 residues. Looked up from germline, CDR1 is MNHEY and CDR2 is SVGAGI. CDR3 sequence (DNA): TGTGCCAGCAGTCAAGGGGTAAATGAGCAGTTCTTC. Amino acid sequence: CASSQGVNEQFF.

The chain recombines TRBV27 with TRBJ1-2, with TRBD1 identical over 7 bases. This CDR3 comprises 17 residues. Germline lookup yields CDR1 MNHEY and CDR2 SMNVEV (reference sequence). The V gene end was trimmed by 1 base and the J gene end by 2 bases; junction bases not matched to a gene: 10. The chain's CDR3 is CASSLFFEVDRNYGYTF. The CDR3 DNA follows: TGTGCCAGCAGTTTATTCTTCGAGGTGGACAGGAACTATGGCTACACCTTC.

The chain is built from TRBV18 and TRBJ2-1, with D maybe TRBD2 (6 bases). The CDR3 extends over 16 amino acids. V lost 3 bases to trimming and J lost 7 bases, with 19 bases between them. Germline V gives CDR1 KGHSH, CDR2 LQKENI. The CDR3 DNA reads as TGTGCCAGCTCACCTTTGGGGGGATCTAGTGATAATGAGCAGTTCTTC. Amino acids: CASSPLGGSSDNEQFF.

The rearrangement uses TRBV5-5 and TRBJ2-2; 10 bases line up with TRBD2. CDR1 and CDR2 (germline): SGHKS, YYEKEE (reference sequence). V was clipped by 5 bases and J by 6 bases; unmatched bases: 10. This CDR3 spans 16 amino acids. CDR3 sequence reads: CASRQTSGLTPGELFF. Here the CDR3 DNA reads TGTGCCAGCAGGCAGACTAGCGGGTTGACCCCCGGGGAGCTGTTTTTT.

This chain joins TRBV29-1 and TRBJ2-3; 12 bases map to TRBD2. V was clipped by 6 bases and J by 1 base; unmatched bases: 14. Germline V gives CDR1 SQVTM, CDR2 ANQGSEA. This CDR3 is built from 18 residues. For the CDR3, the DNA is TGCAGCGTCTGGTCCCCGACTAGCGGGAGTCGAGGCACAGATACGCAGTATTTT. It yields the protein CSVWSPTSGSRGTDTQYF.

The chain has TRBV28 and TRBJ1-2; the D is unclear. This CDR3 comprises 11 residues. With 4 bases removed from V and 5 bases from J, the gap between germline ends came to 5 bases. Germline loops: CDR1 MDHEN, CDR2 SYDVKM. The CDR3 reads CASSSGYGYTF. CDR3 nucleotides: TGTGCCAGCAGTTCGGGGTATGGCTACACCTTC.

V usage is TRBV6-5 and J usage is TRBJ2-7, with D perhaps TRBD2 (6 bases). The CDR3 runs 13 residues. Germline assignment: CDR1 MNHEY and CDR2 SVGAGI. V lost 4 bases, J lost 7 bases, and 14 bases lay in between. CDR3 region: CASSSRGFGEQYF. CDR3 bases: TGTGCCAGCAGTTCTCGGGGGTTCGGGGAGCAGTACTTC.

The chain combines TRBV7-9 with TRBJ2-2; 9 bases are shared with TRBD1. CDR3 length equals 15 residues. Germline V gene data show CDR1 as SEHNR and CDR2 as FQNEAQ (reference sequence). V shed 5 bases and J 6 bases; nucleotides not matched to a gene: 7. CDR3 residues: CASSTGTGTAGELFF. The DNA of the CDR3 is TGTGCCAGCAGCACCGGGACAGGGACCGCCGGGGAGCTGTTTTTT. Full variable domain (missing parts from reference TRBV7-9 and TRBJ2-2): DTGVSQNPRHKITKRGQNVTFRCDPISEHNRLYWYRQTLGQGPEFLTYFQNEAQLEKSRLLSDRFSAERPKGSFSTLEIQRTEQGDSAMYLCASSTGTGTAGELFFGEGSRLTVL.

The chain's CDR3 is CASSIGQARNQPQHF. The DNA for the CDR3 is TGTGCCAGCAGCATCGGACAGGCGCGCAATCAGCCCCAGCATTTT. V gene TRBV7-2 combines with J gene TRBJ1-5; 7 bases agree with TRBD1. Germline V gene sequence: CDR1 SGHTA, CDR2 FQGNSA. V dropped 5 bases and J dropped 2; count of bases not matched to a gene: 6. The CDR3 is 15 amino acids.

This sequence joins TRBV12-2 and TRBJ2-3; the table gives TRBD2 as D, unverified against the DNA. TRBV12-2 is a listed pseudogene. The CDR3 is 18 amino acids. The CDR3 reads CASNRTSGSLGKTDTQYF. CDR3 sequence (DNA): TGTGCATCGAACCGGACTAGCGGGAGTTTGGGAAAAACAGATACGCAGTATTTT.

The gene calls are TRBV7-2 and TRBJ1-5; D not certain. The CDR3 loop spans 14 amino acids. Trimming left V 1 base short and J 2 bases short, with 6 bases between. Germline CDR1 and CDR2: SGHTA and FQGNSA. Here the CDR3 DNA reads TGTGCCAGCAGCTTAGGTCCGGGCAATCAGCCCCAGCATTTT. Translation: CASSLGPGNQPQHF.

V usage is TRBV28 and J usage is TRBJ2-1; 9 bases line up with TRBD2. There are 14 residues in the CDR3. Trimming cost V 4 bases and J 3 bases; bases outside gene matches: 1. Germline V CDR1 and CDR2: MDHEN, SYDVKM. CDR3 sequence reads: CASSYSGSYNEQFF. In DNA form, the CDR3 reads TGTGCCAGCAGTTATAGCGGGAGCTACAATGAGCAGTTCTTC.

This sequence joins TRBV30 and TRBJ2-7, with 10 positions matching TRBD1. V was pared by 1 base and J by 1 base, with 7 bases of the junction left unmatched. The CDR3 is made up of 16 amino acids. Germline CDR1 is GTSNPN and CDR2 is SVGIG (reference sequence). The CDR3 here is CAWSGLRDRGSYEQYF. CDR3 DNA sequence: TGTGCCTGGAGTGGGTTACGGGACAGGGGTTCCTACGAGCAGTACTTC.